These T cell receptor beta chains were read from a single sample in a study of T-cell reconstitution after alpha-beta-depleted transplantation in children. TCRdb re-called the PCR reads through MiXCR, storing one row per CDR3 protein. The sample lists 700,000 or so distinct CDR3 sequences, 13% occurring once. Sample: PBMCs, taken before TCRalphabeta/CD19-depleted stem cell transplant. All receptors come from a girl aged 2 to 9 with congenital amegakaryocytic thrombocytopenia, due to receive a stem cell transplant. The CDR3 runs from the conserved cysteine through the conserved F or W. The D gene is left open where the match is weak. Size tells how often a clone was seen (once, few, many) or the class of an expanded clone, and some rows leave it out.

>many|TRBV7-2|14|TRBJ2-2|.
CASSLADITGELFF
TGTGCCAGCAGCTTAGCCGACATCACCGGGGAGCTGTTTTTT
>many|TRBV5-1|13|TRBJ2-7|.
CASSLSTTSEQYF
TGCGCCAGCAGCTTGTCAACTACCTCCGAGCAGTACTTC
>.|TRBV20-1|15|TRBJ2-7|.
CSAKSLDRTSYEQYF
TGCAGTGCTAAAAGTCTTGACAGGACTTCCTACGAGCAGTACTTC
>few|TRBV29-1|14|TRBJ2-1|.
CSVVCSDNYNEQFF
TGCAGCGTTGTTTGCTCGGACAACTACAATGAGCAGTTCTTC
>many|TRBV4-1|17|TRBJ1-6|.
CASSRKRGDSYNSPLHF
TGCGCCAGCAGCCGAAAGCGGGGGGACTCCTATAATTCACCCCTCCACTTT
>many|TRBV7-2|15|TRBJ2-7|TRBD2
CASSSGLAVTYEQYF
TGTGCCAGCAGCTCTGGACTAGCGGTAACCTACGAGCAGTACTTC
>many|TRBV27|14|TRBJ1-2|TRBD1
CASRPAGGHYGYTF
TGTGCCAGCAGGCCCGCAGGGGGCCACTATGGCTACACCTTC
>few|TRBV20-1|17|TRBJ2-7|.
CSARGGRTTISSYEQYF
TGCAGTGCTAGAGGGGGTAGGACTACTATTTCCTCCTACGAGCAGTACTTC
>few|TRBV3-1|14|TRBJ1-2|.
CASSPLRGVYGYTF
TGTGCCAGCAGCCCACTGAGGGGTGTCTATGGCTACACCTTC
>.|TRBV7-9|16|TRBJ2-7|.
CASSLGGRNRSYEQYF
TGTGCCAGCAGCTTAGGAGGCAGGAATCGCTCCTACGAGCAGTACTTC
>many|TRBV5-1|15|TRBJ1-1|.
CASSPRVGENTEAFF
TGCGCCAGCAGCCCACGAGTTGGGGAGAACACTGAAGCTTTCTTT
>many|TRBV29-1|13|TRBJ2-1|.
CSVEVVSDNEQFF
TGCAGCGTTGAGGTAGTCAGCGACAATGAGCAGTTCTTC
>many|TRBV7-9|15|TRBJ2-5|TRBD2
CASSWTSGTKETQYF
TGTGCCAGCAGCTGGACTAGCGGGACAAAAGAGACCCAGTACTTC
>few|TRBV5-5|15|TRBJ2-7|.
CASRKWDTASYEQYF
TGTGCCAGCCGCAAGTGGGACACCGCCTCCTACGAGCAGTACTTC
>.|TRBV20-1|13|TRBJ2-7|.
CSALRVDSYEQYF
TGCAGTGCTTTAAGGGTGGATTCATACGAGCAGTACTTC
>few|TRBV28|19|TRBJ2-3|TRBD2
CASSLMASGYLSLTDTQYF
TGTGCCAGCAGTTTAATGGCTAGCGGATACCTCAGCCTCACAGATACGCAGTATTTT
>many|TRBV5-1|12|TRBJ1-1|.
CASSLEGLEAFF
TGCGCCAGCTCCCTTGAGGGCCTTGAAGCTTTCTTT
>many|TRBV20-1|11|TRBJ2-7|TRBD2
CSALAEYEQYF
TGCAGTGCTCTAGCGGAGTACGAGCAGTACTTC
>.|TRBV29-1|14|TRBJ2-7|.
CSVEGRADGGEQYF
TGCAGCGTTGAAGGCAGGGCGGATGGTGGCGAGCAGTACTTC
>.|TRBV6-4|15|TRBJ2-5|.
CASSELAGPEETQYF
TGTGCCAGCAGTGAGTTGGCGGGGCCGGAAGAGACCCAGTACTTC
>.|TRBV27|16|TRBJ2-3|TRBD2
CASSPRTSGRVDTQYF
TGTGCCAGCAGTCCACGGACTAGCGGGAGAGTAGATACGCAGTATTTT
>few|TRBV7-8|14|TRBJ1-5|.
CASSARGDNQPQHF
TGTGCCAGCAGCGCTAGGGGTGACAATCAGCCCCAGCATTTT
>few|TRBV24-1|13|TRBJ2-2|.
CATSSLNTGELFF
TGTGCCACCAGCAGCTTGAACACCGGGGAGCTGTTTTTT
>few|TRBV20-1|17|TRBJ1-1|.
CSARDNFTGRKNTEAFF
TGCAGTGCTAGAGATAATTTCACAGGGCGGAAAAACACTGAAGCTTTCTTT
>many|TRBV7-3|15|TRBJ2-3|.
CASSLYGSMTDTQYF
TGTGCCAGCAGCTTATATGGTTCCATGACAGATACGCAGTATTTT
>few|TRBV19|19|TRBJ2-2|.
CASSISLFILGANTGELFF
TGTGCCAGTAGTATTTCCCTTTTCATCCTTGGGGCGAACACCGGGGAGCTGTTTTTT
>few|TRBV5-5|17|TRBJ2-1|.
CASSSRGRAIAYNEQFF
TGTGCCAGCAGCTCCCGAGGGAGAGCGATTGCCTACAATGAGCAGTTCTTC
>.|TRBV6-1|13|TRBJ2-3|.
CASSDHPADTQYF
TGTGCCAGCAGTGACCACCCCGCAGATACGCAGTATTTT
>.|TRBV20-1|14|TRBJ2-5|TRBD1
CSALKDRGKETQYF
TGCAGTGCCCTGAAGGACAGGGGAAAAGAGACCCAGTACTTC
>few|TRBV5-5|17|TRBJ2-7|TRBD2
CASSSDWLAGEFWEQYF
TGTGCCAGCAGCAGCGACTGGCTAGCGGGAGAGTTTTGGGAGCAGTACTTC
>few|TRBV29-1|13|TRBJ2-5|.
CSVEGNQQETQYF
TGCAGCGTTGAGGGCAACCAGCAAGAGACCCAGTACTTC